This TCR beta chain is from a study of blood T cell repertoires in COVID-19. Germline V CDR1 and CDR2: MDHEN, SYDVKM. V lost 0 bases, J lost 8 bases, and 8 bases lay in between. There are 14 residues in the CDR3. This clone was seen a handful of times. This table comes from immunoSEQ multiplex PCR, and its TCRdb copy is limited to in-frame clones, with some not included. Of 35,000 to 45,000 clones in the sample, roughly 76% are singletons; the top ten hold roughly 7.9%. The chain recombines TRBV28 with TRBJ1-6; the D gene is possibly TRBD1 (5 bases). The receptor was derived from an older man with active or convalescent COVID-19. The material sequenced was peripheral blood. The CDR3 loop is CASSLWGGDSPLHF. For the CDR3, the DNA is TGTGCCAGCAGTTTATGGGGGGGGGATTCACCCCTCCACTTT.